These 10 T cell receptor beta chains were sequenced from one sample in a study of cytomegalovirus exposure and HLA in healthy donors. Vbeta (60) and Jbeta (13) primers were used in the PCR. Libraries were prepared by immunoSEQ multiplex PCR; TCRdb keeps only in-frame clonotypes and omits some of them. This table has around 94,000 clones, 76% appearing once. The sample was PBMCs. The receptors were sampled from a woman aged 55-69 years in good health and CMV-seropositive.

The chain joins TRBV30 to TRBJ1-5; the D gene is possibly TRBD1 (6 bases). The V gene's germline CDR1 is GTSNPN and CDR2 SVGIG (reference sequence). The CDR3 spans 16 residues. Trimming left V 2 bases short and J 2 bases short, with 16 bases between. As DNA, the CDR3 is TGTGCCTGGAGTACTGATGGGAAGGGGGGCAATCAGCCCCAGCATTTT. Translating it yields CAWSTDGKGGNQPQHF.

V usage is TRBV5-1 and J usage is TRBJ2-1, with 7 bases aligning to TRBD2. V shed 6 bases, J shed 9 bases, and the junction held 3 bases outside the gene matches. Germline V CDR1 and CDR2: SGHRS, YFSETQ. This CDR3 region has 11 residues. CDR3 DNA: TGCGCCAGCAAAGGGGAGGGTGAGCAGTTCTTC. Translation: CASKGEGEQFF.

The chain recombines TRBV5-1 with TRBJ2-1, with 7 bases identical to TRBD1. The length of the CDR3 is 11 residues. Germline assignment: CDR1 SGHRS and CDR2 YFSETQ. V lost 4 bases to trimming and J lost 10 bases; unmatched junction nucleotides: 2. This chain's CDR3 is CASSKDREQFF. The DNA for the CDR3 is TGCGCCAGCAGCAAGGACAGGGAGCAGTTCTTC.

V and J are TRBV18 and TRBJ1-2; D is undetermined. CDR3 size: 12 residues. Germline CDR1 and CDR2: KGHSH and LQKENI. The V and J ends lost 6 bases and 10 bases respectively, with 15 bases between them. The CDR3 DNA sequence: TGTGCCAGCTCCCTCGCCCGGTCCGACTACACCTTC. It yields the protein CASSLARSDYTF.

J is TRBJ2-2 and V is TRBV13; the D gene is possibly TRBD1 (6 bases). Germline lookup yields CDR1 PRHDT and CDR2 FYEKMQ (reference sequence). The ends were cut back, 6 bases at V and 9 bases at J, with 17 bases in the middle. The CDR3 spans 14 residues. The chain's CDR3 is CASSPVTGSRELFF. In DNA, the CDR3 is TGTGCCAGCAGTCCTGTAACAGGGTCCAGGGAGCTGTTTTTT.

This sequence joins TRBV5-4 and TRBJ2-7; TRBD2 aligns across 9 bases. The CDR3 is made up of 16 amino acids. V was clipped by 1 base and J by 7 bases; unmatched bases: 12. Per the germline V gene, CDR1 is SGHNT and CDR2 is YYREEE (reference sequence). CDR3 in DNA: TGTGCCAGCAGCTTGTTTGCTAGCGGGATAACGAGTGAGCAGTACTTC. Protein: CASSLFASGITSEQYF.

This rearrangement joins TRBV5-6 to TRBJ2-1; 7 nucleotides align to TRBD2. Trimming took 4 bases from V and 10 from J; bases not matched to a gene: 11. The CDR3 contains 14 residues. Germline loops: CDR1 SGHDT, CDR2 YYEEEE. The CDR3 protein is CASSPRTRVWEQFF. The CDR3 region has the DNA TGTGCCAGCAGCCCGAGGACTAGAGTCTGGGAGCAGTTCTTC.

The V and J genes are TRBV6-5 and TRBJ2-7, with TRBD2 matching 7 bases. Looked up from germline, CDR1 is MNHEY and CDR2 is SVGAGI. V gave up 6 bases and J gave up 0 bases; unmatched junction bases: 2. The CDR3 extends over 13 amino acids. This chain's CDR3 is CASSPGGSYEQYF. The CDR3 DNA is TGTGCCAGCAGCCCGGGAGGCTCCTACGAGCAGTACTTC.

The chain couples TRBV15 to TRBJ1-3, with TRBD1 as a possible D gene (5 bases). CDR1 and CDR2 from the germline V gene are LNHNV and YYDKDF (reference sequence). The V and J ends lost 8 bases and 0 bases respectively, with 8 bases between them. The CDR3 is 13 residues long. CDR3 loop: CATGTFSGNTIYF. CDR3 nucleotides: TGTGCCACCGGGACTTTCTCTGGAAACACCATATATTTT.

A word on this clone: Relative to the germline gene, one junction end is altered; a read error may explain this. V is TRBV30 and J is TRBJ2-1; D might be TRBD1 (6 bases). The CDR3 totals 14 residues. The germline gives CDR1 GTSNPN, CDR2 SVGIG (reference sequence). The DNA of the CDR3 is TGTGCCTGGAGTCGAGGTCATGGGGACAATGGGCAGTTCTTC. Translated: CAWSRGHGDNGQFF.